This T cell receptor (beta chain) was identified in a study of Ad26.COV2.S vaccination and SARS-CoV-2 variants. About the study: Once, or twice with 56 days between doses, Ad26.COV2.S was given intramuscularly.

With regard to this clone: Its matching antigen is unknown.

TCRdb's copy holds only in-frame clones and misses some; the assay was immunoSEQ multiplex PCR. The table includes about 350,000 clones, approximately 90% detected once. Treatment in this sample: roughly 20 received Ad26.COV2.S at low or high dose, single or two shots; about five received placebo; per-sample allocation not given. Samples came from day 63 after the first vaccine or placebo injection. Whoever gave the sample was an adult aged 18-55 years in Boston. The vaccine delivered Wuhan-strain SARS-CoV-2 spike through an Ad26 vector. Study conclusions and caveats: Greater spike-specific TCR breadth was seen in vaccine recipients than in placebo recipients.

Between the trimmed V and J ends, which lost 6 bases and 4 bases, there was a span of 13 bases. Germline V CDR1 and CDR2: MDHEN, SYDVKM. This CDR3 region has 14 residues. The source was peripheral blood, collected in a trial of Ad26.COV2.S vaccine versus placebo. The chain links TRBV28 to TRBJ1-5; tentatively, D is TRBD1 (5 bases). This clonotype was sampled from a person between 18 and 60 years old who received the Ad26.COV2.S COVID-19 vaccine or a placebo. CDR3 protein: CASRGVWGNQPQHF. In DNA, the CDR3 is TGTGCCAGCAGGGGGGTATGGGGGAATCAGCCCCAGCATTTT. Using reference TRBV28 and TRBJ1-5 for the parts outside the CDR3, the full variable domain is DVKVTQSSRYLVKRTGEKVFLECVQDMDHENMFWYRQDPGLGLRLIYFSYDVKMKEKGDIPEGYSVSREKKERFSLILESASTNQTSMYLCASRGVWGNQPQHFGDGTRLSIL.